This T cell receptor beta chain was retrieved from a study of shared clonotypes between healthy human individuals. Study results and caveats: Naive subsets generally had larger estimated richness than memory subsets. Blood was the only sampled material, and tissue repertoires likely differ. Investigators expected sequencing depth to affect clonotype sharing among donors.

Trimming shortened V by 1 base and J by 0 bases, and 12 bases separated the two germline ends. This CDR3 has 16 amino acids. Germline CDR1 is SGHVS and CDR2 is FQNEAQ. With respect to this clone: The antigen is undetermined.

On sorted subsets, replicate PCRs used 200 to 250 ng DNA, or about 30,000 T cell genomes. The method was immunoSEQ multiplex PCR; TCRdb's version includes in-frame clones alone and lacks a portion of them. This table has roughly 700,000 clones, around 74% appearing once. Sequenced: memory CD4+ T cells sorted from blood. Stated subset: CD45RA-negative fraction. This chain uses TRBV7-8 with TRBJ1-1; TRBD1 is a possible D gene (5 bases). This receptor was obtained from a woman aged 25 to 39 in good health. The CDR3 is CASSLVGASMNTEAFF. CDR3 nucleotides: TGTGCCAGCAGCTTAGTCGGGGCCAGTATGAACACTGAAGCTTTCTTT.